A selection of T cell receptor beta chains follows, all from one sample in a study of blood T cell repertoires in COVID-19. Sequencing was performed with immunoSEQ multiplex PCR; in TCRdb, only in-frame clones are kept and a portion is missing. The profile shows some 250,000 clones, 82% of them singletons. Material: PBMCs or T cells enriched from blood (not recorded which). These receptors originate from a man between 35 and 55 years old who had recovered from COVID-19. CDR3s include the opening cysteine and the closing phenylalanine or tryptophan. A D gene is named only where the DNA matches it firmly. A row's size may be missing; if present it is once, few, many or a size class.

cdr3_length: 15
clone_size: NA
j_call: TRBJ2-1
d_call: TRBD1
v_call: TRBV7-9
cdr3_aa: CASSPRQGAYNEQFF
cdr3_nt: TGTGCCAGCAGCCCCCGACAGGGCGCCTACAATGAGCAGTTCTTC

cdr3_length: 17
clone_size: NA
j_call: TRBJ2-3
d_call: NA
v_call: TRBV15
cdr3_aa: CATSRNQPGGATDTQYF
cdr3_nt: TGTGCCACCAGCAGGAACCAGCCGGGGGGCGCAACAGATACGCAGTATTTT

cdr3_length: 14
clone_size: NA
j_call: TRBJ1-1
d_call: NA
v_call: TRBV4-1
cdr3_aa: CASSYIGANTEAFF
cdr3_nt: TGCGCCAGCAGCTACATAGGGGCTAACACTGAAGCTTTCTTT

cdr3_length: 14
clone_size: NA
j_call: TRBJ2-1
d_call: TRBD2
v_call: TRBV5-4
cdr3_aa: CASSLGREVNEQFF
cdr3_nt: TGTGCCAGCAGCCTTGGGCGGGAGGTTAATGAGCAGTTCTTC

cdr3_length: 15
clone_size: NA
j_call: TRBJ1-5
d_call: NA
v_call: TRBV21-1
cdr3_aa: CASAKWDRGGQPQHF
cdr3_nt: TGTGCCAGCGCCAAGTGGGACAGGGGAGGTCAGCCCCAGCATTTT

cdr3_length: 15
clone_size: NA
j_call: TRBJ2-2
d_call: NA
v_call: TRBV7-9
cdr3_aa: CASSPGHANTGELFF
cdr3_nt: TGTGCCAGCAGCCCGGGACATGCTAACACCGGGGAGCTGTTTTTT

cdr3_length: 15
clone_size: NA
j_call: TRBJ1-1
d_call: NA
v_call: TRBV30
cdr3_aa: CAWINRATGYTEAFF
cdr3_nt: TGTGCCTGGATCAACAGGGCGACGGGATACACTGAAGCTTTCTTT

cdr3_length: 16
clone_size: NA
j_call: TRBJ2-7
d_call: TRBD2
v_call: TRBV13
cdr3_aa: CASSSRGGVRSHEQYF
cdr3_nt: TGTGCCAGCAGCTCGCGCGGGGGGGTACGTTCACACGAGCAGTACTTC

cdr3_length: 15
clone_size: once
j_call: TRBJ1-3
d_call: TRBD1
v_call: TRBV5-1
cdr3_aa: CASSISDRAGNTIYF
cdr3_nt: TGCGCCAGCAGCATCTCGGACAGGGCGGGAAACACCATATATTTT

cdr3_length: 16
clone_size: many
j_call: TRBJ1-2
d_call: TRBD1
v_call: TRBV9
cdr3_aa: CASSVFSTGSNYGYTF
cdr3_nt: TGTGCCAGCAGCGTATTTTCGACAGGGTCAAACTATGGCTACACCTTC

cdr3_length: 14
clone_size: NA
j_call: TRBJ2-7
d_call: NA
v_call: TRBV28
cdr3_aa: CASSFGQGGYEQYF
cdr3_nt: TGTGCCAGCAGTTTTGGGCAGGGAGGCTACGAGCAGTACTTC

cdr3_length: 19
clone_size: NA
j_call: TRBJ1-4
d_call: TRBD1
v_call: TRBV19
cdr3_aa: CASSILWDRDYRGDEKLFF
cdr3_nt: TGTGCCAGTAGTATACTCTGGGACAGGGACTACCGAGGGGACGAAAAACTGTTTTTT

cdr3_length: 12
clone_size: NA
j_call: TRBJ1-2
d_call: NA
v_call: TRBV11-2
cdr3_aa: CASSLDLYGYTF
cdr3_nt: TGTGCCAGCAGCTTAGACCTCTATGGCTACACCTTC

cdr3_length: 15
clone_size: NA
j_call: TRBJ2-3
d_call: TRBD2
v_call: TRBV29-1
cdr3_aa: CSAYGTSGTPDTQYF
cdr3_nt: TGCAGCGCTTACGGGACTAGCGGGACCCCAGATACGCAGTATTTT

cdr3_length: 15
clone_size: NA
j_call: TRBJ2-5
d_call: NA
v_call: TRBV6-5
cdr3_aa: CASSYSGATGETQYF
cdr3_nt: TGTGCCAGCAGTTACTCCGGGGCAACAGGGGAGACCCAGTACTTC

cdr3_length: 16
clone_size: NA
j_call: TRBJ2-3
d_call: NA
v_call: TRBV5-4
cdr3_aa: CASSFGKARSTDTQYF
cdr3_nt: TGTGCCAGCAGCTTCGGGAAGGCGCGGAGCACAGATACGCAGTATTTT

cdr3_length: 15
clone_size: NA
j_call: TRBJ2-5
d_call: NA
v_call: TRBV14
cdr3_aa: CASSQRRSGQETQYF
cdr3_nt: TGTGCCAGCAGCCAGCGGCGTAGCGGACAAGAGACCCAGTACTTC

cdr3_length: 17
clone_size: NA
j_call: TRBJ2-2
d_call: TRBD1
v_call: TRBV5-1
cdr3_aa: CASSVGTGARNTGELFF
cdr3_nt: TGCGCCAGCAGCGTAGGCACAGGGGCGAGGAACACCGGGGAGCTGTTTTTT

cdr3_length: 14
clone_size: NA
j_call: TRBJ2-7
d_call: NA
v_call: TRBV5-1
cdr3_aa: CASSLGTASYEQYF
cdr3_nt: TGCGCCAGCAGCTTGGGGACAGCTTCCTACGAGCAGTACTTC

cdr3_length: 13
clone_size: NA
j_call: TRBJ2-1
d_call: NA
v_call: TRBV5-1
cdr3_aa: CASKMEGSRESFF
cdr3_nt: TGCGCCAGCAAGATGGAAGGATCTCGGGAGTCGTTCTTC

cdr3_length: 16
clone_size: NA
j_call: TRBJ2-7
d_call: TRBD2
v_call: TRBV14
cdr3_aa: CASSQEGGGRAEEQYF
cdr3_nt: TGTGCCAGCAGCCAAGAAGGGGGCGGGAGGGCCGAAGAGCAGTACTTC

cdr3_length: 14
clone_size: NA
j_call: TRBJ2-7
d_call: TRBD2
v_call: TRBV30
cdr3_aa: CAWTKLAGGYEQYF
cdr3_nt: TGTGCCTGGACGAAACTAGCGGGGGGGTACGAGCAGTACTTC

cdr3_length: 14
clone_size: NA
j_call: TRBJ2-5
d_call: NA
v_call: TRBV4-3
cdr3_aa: CASSHLQGQETQYF
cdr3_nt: TGCGCCAGCAGCCACTTACAGGGCCAAGAGACCCAGTACTTC

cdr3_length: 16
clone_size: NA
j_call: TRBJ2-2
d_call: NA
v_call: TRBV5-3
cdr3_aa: CARSLGTALNTGELFF
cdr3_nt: TGTGCCAGAAGCTTGGGGACAGCTTTGAACACCGGGGAGCTGTTTTTT

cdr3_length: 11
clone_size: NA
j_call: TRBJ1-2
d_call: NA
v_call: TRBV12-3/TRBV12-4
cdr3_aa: CASSGSYGYTF
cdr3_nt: TGTGCCAGCAGCGGGAGCTATGGCTACACCTTC

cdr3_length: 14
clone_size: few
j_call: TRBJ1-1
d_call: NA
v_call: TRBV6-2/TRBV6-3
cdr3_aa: CASSYFDSNTEAFF
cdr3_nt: TGTGCCAGCAGTTACTTCGACAGCAATACTGAAGCTTTCTTT

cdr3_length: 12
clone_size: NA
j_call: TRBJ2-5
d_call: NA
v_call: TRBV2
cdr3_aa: CASRTESETQYF
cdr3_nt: TGTGCCAGCAGGACAGAGTCAGAGACCCAGTACTTC

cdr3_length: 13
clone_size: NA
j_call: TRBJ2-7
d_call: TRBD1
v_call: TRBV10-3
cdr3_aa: CATWDRAVVEQYF
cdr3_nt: TGTGCCACCTGGGACAGAGCGGTCGTCGAGCAGTACTTC

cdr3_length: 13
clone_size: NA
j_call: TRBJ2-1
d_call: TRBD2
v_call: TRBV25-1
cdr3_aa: CASEREGRNEQFF
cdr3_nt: TGTGCCAGTGAGCGGGAGGGCCGCAATGAGCAGTTCTTC

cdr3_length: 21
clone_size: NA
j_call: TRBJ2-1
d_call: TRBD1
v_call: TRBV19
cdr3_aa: CASSSYLGGQGDISSYNEQFF
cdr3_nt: TGTGCCAGTAGTTCCTATCTCGGGGGACAGGGGGATATTAGCTCCTACAATGAGCAGTTCTTC

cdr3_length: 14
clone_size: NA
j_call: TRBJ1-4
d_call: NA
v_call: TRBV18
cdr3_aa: CASSTGSTEAKLFF
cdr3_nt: TGTGCCAGCTCAACCGGCTCAACAGAAGCAAAACTGTTTTTT